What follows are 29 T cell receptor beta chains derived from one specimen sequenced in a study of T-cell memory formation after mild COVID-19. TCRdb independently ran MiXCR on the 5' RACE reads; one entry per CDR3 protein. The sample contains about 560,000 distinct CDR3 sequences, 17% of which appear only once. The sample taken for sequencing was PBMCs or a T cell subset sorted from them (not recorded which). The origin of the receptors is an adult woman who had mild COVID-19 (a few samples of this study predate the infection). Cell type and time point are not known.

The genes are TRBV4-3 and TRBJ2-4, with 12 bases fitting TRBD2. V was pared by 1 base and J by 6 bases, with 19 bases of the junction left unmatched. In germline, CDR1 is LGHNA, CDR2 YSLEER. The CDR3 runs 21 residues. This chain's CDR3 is CASSQGRALAGGPPKGNIQYF. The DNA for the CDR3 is TGCGCCAGCAGCCAAGGCAGGGCGCTAGCGGGAGGGCCTCCAAAGGGAAACATTCAGTACTTC.

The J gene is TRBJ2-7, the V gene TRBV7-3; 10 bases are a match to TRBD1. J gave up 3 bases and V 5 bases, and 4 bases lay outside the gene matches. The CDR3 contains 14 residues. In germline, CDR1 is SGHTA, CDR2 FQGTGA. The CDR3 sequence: CASSPGDRGYEQYF. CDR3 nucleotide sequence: TGTGCCAGCAGCCCGGGGGACAGGGGCTACGAGCAGTACTTC.

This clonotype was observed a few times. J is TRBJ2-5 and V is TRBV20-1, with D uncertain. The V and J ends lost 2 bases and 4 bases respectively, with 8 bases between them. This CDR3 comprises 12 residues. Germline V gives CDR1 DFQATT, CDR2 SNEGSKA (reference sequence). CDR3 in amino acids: CSARPTTETQYF. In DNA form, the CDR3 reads TGCAGTGCTAGACCCACGACAGAGACCCAGTACTTC.

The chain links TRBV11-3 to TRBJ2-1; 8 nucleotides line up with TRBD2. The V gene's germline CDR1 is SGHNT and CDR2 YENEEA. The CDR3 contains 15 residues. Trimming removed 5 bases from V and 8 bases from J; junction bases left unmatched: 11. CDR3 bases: TGTGCCAGCAGCCCCGGGGGGGACTGGCGGGATGAGCAGTTCTTC. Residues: CASSPGGDWRDEQFF. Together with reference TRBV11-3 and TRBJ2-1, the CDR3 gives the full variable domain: EAGVVQSPRYKIIEKKQPVAFWCNPISGHNTLYWYLQNLGQGPELLIRYENEEAVDDSQLPKDRFSAERLKGVDSTLKIQPAELGDSAVYLCASSPGGDWRDEQFFGPGTRLTVL.

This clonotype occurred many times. The CDR3 DNA sequence: TGTGCCAGCAGCTTGGCGACTAGCGGGGGTAATGAGCAGTTCTTC. Encoded protein: CASSLATSGGNEQFF. The genes are TRBV5-6 and TRBJ2-1; 12 bases are a match to TRBD2. The CDR3 spans 15 residues. The germline V gene has CDR1 SGHDT and CDR2 YYEEEE. V was pared by 0 bases and J by 7 bases, with 2 bases of the junction left unmatched.

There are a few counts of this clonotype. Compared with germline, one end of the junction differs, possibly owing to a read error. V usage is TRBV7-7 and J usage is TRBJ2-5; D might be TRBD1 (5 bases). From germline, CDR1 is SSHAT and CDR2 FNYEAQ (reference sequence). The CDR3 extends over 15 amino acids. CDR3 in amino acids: CASSRPCAGPETQYF. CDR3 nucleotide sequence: TGTGCTAGCAGCCGTCCATGTGCAGGGCCGGAGACCCAGTACTTC.

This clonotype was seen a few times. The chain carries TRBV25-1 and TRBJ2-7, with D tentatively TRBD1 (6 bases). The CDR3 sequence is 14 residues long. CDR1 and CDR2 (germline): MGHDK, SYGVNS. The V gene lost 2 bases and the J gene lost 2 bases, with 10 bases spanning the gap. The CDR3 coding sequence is TGTGCCAGCAGTGAAGCAGGGGCCCCCTACGAGCAGTACTTC. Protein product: CASSEAGAPYEQYF.

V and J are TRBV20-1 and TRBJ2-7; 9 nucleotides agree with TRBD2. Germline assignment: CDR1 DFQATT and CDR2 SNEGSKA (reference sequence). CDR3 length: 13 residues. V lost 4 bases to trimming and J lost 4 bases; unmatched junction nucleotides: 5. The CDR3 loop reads CSAISGSKYEQYF. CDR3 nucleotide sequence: TGCAGTGCTATTAGCGGGAGCAAGTACGAGCAGTACTTC.

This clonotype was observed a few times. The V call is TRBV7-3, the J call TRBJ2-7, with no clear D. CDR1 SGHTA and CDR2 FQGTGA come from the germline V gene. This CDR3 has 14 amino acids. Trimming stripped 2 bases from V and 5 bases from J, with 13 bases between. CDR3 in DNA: TGTGCCAGCAGCTTATCCCGACCGGCGGACGAGCAGTACTTC. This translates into CASSLSRPADEQYF.

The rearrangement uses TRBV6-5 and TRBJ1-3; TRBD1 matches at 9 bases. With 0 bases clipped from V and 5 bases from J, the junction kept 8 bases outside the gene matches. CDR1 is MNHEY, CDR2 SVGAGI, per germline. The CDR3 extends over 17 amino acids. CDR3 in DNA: TGTGCCAGCAGTTACTCTGTGGGGACAGGGAATAGAAACACCATATATTTT. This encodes CASSYSVGTGNRNTIYF.

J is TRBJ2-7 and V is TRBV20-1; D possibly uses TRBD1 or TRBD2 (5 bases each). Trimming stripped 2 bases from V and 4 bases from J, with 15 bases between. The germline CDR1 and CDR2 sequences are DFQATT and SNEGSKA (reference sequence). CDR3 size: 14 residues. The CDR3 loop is CSARTRGGPYEQYF. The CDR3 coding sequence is TGCAGTGCTAGAACAAGGGGCGGGCCTTACGAGCAGTACTTC.

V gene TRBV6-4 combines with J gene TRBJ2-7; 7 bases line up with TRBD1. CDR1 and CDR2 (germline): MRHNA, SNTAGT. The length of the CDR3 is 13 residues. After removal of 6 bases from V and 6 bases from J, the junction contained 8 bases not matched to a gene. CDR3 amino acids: CASSRDSWGEQYF. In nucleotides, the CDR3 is TGTGCCAGCAGCCGGGACAGCTGGGGCGAGCAGTACTTC.

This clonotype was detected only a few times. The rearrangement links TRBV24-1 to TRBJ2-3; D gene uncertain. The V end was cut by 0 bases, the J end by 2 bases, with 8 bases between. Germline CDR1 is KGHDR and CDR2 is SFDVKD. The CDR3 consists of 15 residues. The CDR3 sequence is CATSDLGRSTDTQYF. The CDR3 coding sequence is TGTGCCACCAGTGATTTGGGCCGATCCACAGATACGCAGTATTTT.

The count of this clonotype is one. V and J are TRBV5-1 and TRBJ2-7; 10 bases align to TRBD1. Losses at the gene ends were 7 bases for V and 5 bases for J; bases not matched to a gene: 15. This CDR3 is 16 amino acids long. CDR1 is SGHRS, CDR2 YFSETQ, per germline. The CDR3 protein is CASANTPGQGIHEQYF. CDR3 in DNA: TGCGCCAGCGCAAATACCCCGGGACAGGGGATCCACGAGCAGTACTTC.

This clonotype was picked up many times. CDR3 protein: CSVTRGAGELFF. The DNA for the CDR3 is TGCAGCGTTACTCGGGGGGCCGGGGAGCTGTTTTTT. The chain recombines TRBV29-1 with TRBJ2-2; 7 nucleotides agree with TRBD2. The V gene end was trimmed by 5 bases and the J gene end by 6 bases; junction bases not matched to a gene: 3. Germline values: CDR1 SQVTM, CDR2 ANQGSEA. This CDR3 comprises 12 residues.

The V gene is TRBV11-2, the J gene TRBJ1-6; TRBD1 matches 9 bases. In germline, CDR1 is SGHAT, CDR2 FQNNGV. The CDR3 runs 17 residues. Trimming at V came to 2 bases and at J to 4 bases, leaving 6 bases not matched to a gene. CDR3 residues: CASSLLQGASYNSPLHF. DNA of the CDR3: TGTGCCAGCAGCTTATTACAGGGGGCATCTTATAATTCACCCCTCCACTTT.

CDR3: CASGREVPVFLSNYGYTF. The CDR3 coding sequence is TGTGCCAGCGGTAGGGAGGTGCCAGTTTTTCTCTCTAACTATGGCTACACCTTC. This chain joins TRBV21-1 and TRBJ1-2. TRBV21-1 is shown as a pseudogene. This CDR3 has 18 residues.

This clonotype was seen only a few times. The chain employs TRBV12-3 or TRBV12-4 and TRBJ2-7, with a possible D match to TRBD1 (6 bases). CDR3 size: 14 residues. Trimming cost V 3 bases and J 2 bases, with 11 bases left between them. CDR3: CASSFQGGTYEQYF. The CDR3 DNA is TGTGCCAGCAGTTTTCAAGGGGGAACCTACGAGCAGTACTTC.

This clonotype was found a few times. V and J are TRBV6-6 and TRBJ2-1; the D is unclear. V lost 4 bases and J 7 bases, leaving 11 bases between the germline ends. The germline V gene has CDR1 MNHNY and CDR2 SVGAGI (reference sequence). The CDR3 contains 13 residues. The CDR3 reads CASSLWTVNEQFF. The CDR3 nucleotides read TGTGCCAGCAGTTTATGGACGGTAAATGAGCAGTTCTTC.

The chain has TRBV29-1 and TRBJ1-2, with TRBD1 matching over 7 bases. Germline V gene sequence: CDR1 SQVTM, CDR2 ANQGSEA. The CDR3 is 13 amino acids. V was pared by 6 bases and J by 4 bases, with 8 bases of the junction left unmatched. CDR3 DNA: TGCAGCGTCCCTAAGGGACAGATCTATGGCTACACCTTC. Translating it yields CSVPKGQIYGYTF.

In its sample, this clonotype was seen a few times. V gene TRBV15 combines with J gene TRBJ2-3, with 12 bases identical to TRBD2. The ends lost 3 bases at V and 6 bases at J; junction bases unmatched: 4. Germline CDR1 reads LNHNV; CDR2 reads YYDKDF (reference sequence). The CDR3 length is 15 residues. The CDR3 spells CATSRRLAGEDTQYF. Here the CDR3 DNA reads TGTGCCACCAGCAGGAGACTAGCGGGAGAGGATACGCAGTATTTT.

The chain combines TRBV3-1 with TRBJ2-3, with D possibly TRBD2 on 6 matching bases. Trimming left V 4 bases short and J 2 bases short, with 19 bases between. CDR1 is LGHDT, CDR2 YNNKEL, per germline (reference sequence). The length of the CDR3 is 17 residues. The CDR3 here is CASSRERLDGFTDTQYF. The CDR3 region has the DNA TGTGCCAGCAGCCGAGAACGACTAGACGGTTTCACAGATACGCAGTATTTT.

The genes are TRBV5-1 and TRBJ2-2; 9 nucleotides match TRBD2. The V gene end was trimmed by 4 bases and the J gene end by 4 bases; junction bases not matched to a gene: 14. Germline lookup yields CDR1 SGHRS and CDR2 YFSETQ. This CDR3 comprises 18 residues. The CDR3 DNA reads TGCGCCAGCAGCCCGAAAGTGGGTAGCGGGGGAGGCACCGGGGAGCTGTTTTTT. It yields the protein CASSPKVGSGGGTGELFF.

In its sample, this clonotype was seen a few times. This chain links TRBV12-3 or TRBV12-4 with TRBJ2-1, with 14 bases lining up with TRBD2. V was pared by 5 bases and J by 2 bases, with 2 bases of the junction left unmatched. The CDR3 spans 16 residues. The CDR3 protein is CASSETSGRAYNEQFF. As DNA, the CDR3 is TGTGCCAGCAGTGAGACTAGCGGGAGGGCCTACAATGAGCAGTTCTTC.

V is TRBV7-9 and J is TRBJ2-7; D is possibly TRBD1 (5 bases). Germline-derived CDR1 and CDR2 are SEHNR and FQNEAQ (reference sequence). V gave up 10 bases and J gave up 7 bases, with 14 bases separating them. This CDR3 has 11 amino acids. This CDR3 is CATIRGWEQYF. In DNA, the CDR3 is TGTGCCACCATTAGGGGCTGGGAGCAGTACTTC.

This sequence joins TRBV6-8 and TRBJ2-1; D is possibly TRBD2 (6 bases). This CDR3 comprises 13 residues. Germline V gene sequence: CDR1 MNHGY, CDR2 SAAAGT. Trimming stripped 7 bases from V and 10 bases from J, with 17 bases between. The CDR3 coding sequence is TGTGCCAGCACCCTAGCGCCGCCCGGGGAGCAGTTCTTC. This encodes CASTLAPPGEQFF.

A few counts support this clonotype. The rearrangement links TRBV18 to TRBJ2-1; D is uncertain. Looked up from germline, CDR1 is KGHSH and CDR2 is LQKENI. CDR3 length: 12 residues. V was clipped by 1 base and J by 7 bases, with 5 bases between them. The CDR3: CASSPRLNEQFF. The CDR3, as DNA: TGTGCCAGCTCACCACGCCTTAATGAGCAGTTCTTC. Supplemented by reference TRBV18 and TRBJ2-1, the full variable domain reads NAGVMQNPRHLVRRRGQEARLRCSPMKGHSHVYWYRQLPEEGLKFMVYLQKENIIDESGMPKERFSAEFPKEGPSILRIQQVVRGDSAAYFCASSPRLNEQFFGPGTRLTVL.

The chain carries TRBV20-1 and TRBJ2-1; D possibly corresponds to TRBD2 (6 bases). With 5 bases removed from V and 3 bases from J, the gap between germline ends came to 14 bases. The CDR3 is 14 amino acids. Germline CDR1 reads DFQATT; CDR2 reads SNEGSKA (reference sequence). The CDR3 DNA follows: TGCAGTGCTGCCAGGAGGGCGGTCTACAATGAGCAGTTCTTC. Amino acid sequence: CSAARRAVYNEQFF.

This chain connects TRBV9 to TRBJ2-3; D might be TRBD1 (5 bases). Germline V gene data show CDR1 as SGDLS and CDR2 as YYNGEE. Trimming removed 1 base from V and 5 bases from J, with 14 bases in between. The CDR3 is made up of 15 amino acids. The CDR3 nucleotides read TGTGCCAGCAGCGTACAGTTCAGGGATGGAGATACGCAGTATTTT. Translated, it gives CASSVQFRDGDTQYF.